This TCR beta chain was retrieved from a study of neurological immune-mediated disorders. Overall study results and limits: Phylogenetically, 18 of 34 multiple sclerosis patients' repertoires fell into one related-CDR3 cluster, a possible signature.

TCRdb passed the 5' RACE reads through MiXCR, listing each CDR3 protein once. The sample lists 50,000 to 60,000 distinct CDR3 sequences; roughly 2.5% were seen once. This CDR3 spans 15 amino acids. CDR1 is SGHTA, CDR2 FQGNSA, per germline. Deletions cut 6 bases from V and 4 bases from J, with 16 bases between. This clonotype showed up many times. Its antigen is not known. The J gene is TRBJ2-1, the V gene TRBV7-2, with D perhaps TRBD1 (6 bases). This receptor was taken from a man aged 50 to 59 with multiple sclerosis. Material for sequencing was PBMCs. The DNA for the CDR3 is TGTGCCAGCAGGCAGGGGATGACGGAGTACAATGAGCAGTTCTTC. It encodes CASRQGMTEYNEQFF.